These 15 T cell receptor beta chains came from one sample sequenced in a study of blood T cell repertoires in COVID-19 (TCRdb year 2020). The library was built by means of the immunoSEQ multiplex PCR assay. What TCRdb holds here is the immuneACCESS table cut down to in-frame rearrangements. Part of the clones is not present; checked against another copy, under half of the missing clones reflect an unresolved V gene, and the others are unexplained. Recorded for this sample are about 280,000 clones; approximately 85% of them occurred a single time. The ten largest make up roughly 4.6% of the sample. The sample was peripheral blood. These receptors were collected from a man aged 50 to 59 with active or convalescent COVID-19.

The rearrangement links TRBV25-1 to TRBJ1-2; D perhaps matches TRBD1 (5 bases). In germline, CDR1 is MGHDK, CDR2 SYGVNS. Trimming removed 3 bases at V and 7 bases at J, with 12 bases between. There are 13 residues in the CDR3. The CDR3 DNA sequence: TGTGCCAGCAGTGACGGCAGGGTGGGTGGCTACACCTTC. Its protein is CASSDGRVGGYTF.

This CDR3 is CASSYGRVYGYTF. In nucleotides, the CDR3 is TGTGCCAGCAGTTATGGCAGGGTCTATGGCTACACCTTC. The chain has TRBV6-5 and TRBJ1-2; D may be TRBD1 (5 bases). The CDR3 is 13 residues long. Trimming removed 3 bases from V and 4 bases from J, with 9 bases in between. Per the germline V gene, CDR1 is MNHEY and CDR2 is SVGAGI.

This CDR3 is CASSPETGGTDTQYF. The CDR3 DNA follows: TGTGCCAGCTCACCCGAAACAGGGGGCACAGATACGCAGTATTTT. This chain links TRBV18 with TRBJ2-3; 7 nucleotides match TRBD1. The CDR3 contains 15 residues. The V segment lost 3 bases and the J segment 1 base; nucleotides outside the gene matches: 4. In germline, CDR1 is KGHSH, CDR2 LQKENI.

J is TRBJ1-2 and V is TRBV10-2; 7 bases are a match to TRBD1. CDR3 size: 12 residues. The V gene's germline CDR1 is WSHSY and CDR2 SAAADI. V was pared by 6 bases and J by 9 bases, with 7 bases of the junction left unmatched. The CDR3 DNA follows: TGCGCCAGCAGCCAACAGGGACAGAGCTACACCTTC. Protein product: CASSQQGQSYTF.

This chain uses TRBV7-2 with TRBJ2-7; D is perhaps TRBD2 (6 bases). This CDR3 contains 15 residues. Trimming took 5 bases from V and 1 from J, leaving 15 bases between them. Per germline, CDR1 SGHTA and CDR2 FQGNSA. The CDR3, as DNA: TGTGCCAGCAGCCCCACAAGCGGGTCATCCTACGAGCAGTACTTC. It is translated as CASSPTSGSSYEQYF. The variable domain in full, completed from reference TRBV7-2 and TRBJ2-7, reads GAGVSQSPSNKVTEKGKDVELRCDPISGHTALYWYRQSLGQGLEFLIYFQGNSAPDKSGLPSDRFSAERTGGSVSTLTIQRTQQEDSAVYLCASSPTSGSSYEQYFGPGTRLTVT.

V is TRBV2 and J is TRBJ2-3, with a possible D match to TRBD1 (6 bases). Between the trimmed V and J ends, which lost 5 bases and 1 base, there was a span of 13 bases. The CDR3 consists of 15 residues. CDR1 is SNHLY and CDR2 is FYNNEI in the germline V gene. CDR3 sequence reads: CASSILGGRTDTQYF. The CDR3 DNA is TGTGCCAGCAGTATCCTAGGGGGACGCACAGATACGCAGTATTTT.

This clone was counted once. The chain recombines TRBV7-9 with TRBJ2-3, with 7 nucleotides matching TRBD2. Germline-derived CDR1 and CDR2 are SEHNR and FQNEAQ (reference sequence). Trimming removed 2 bases from V and 0 bases from J; junction bases left unmatched: 2. CDR3 length: 15 residues. The CDR3 here is CASSLSGTSTDTQYF. CDR3 bases: TGTGCCAGCAGCTTAAGCGGGACTAGCACAGATACGCAGTATTTT.

This clone came up once. The chain employs TRBV7-3 and TRBJ2-2; 7 nucleotides line up with TRBD1. Losses at the gene ends were 1 base for V and 5 bases for J; bases not matched to a gene: 22. Germline V gene lookup returns CDR1 SGHTA and CDR2 FQGTGA. The CDR3 is 21 amino acids. CDR3: CASSLRVPTGFVAFSTGELFF. CDR3 DNA: TGTGCCAGCAGCTTAAGAGTTCCGACAGGGTTTGTTGCCTTTAGTACCGGGGAGCTGTTTTTT. The full variable domain, in which reference TRBV7-3 and TRBJ2-2 provide the parts outside the CDR3, is GAGVSQTPSNKVTEKGKYVELRCDPISGHTALYWYRQSLGQGPEFLIYFQGTGAADDSGLPNDRFFAVRPEGSVSTLKIQRTERGDSAVYLCASSLRVPTGFVAFSTGELFFGEGSRLTVL.

The rearrangement uses TRBV7-3 and TRBJ2-2, with 9 positions matching TRBD2. The length of the CDR3 is 14 residues. In germline, CDR1 is SGHTA, CDR2 FQGTGA. Losses at the gene ends were 5 bases for V and 6 bases for J; bases not matched to a gene: 4. The CDR3 bases are TGTGCCAGCAGCCCCCTAGCGGGACCCGGGGAGCTGTTTTTT. It translates to CASSPLAGPGELFF.

This chain connects TRBV7-3 to TRBJ1-5; perhaps TRBD1 as D (6 bases). V was clipped by 2 bases and J by 4 bases, with 6 bases between them. The CDR3 spans 13 residues. Looked up from germline, CDR1 is SGHTA and CDR2 is FQGTGA. The CDR3 loop reads CASSLDRNQPQHF. DNA for the CDR3: TGTGCCAGCAGCTTAGACAGGAATCAGCCCCAGCATTTT.

J is TRBJ2-5 and V is TRBV5-1; 7 positions agree with TRBD1. The length of the CDR3 is 14 residues. V gave up 4 bases and J gave up 5 bases; unmatched junction bases: 8. Germline CDR1 is SGHRS and CDR2 is YFSETQ. The CDR3 reads CASSLEGALETQYF. The CDR3 DNA follows: TGCGCCAGCAGCCTCGAGGGGGCCCTTGAGACCCAGTACTTC.

This clone was detected only once. The rearrangement joins TRBV6-1 to TRBJ2-1; 7 bases fit TRBD2. The CDR3 length is 16 residues. Trimming cost V 2 bases and J 9 bases; bases outside gene matches: 13. Germline CDR1 and CDR2: MNHNS and SASEGT. CDR3 nucleotide sequence: TGTGCCAGCAGTGAATGGGGGGGGTCCACCGCCGGTGAGCAGTTCTTC. The encoded protein is CASSEWGGSTAGEQFF.

The chain recombines TRBV5-1 with TRBJ2-1; 9 bases map to TRBD1. The CDR3 length is 17 residues. Germline loops: CDR1 SGHRS, CDR2 YFSETQ. J was trimmed by 5 bases and V by 5 bases; bases with no gene match: 14. The CDR3 here is CASRTRTGTGLDNEQFF. Here the CDR3 DNA reads TGCGCCAGCAGGACGAGGACCGGGACAGGGTTGGACAATGAGCAGTTCTTC.

The chain uses TRBV9 and TRBJ1-1, with a possible D match to TRBD1 (6 bases). The CDR3 has 16 amino acids. Trimming stripped 3 bases from V and 0 bases from J, with 15 bases between. Germline V gene data show CDR1 as SGDLS and CDR2 as YYNGEE. CDR3 protein: CASSGSGERLNTEAFF. The DNA for the CDR3 is TGTGCCAGCAGCGGCTCAGGGGAGAGACTGAACACTGAAGCTTTCTTT.

J is TRBJ2-3 and V is TRBV6-5, with 8 bases identical to TRBD2. This CDR3 contains 15 residues. The V gene end was trimmed by 0 bases and the J gene end by 5 bases; junction bases not matched to a gene: 4. CDR1 is MNHEY, CDR2 SVGAGI, per germline. The DNA for the CDR3 is TGTGCCAGCAGTTACTCGGCGGGAGGTTTAGATACGCAGTATTTT. This encodes CASSYSAGGLDTQYF.